A selection of T cell receptor beta chains follows, all from one sample in a study of T-cell memory formation after mild COVID-19. Each CDR3 protein gets one entry after TCRdb re-called the 5' RACE reads with MiXCR. The repertoire holds hundreds of thousands of distinct CDR3 sequences, roughly 25% seen once, with approximately 12% in the top ten. Sequencing was carried out using PBMCs or a T cell subset sorted from them (not recorded which). The receptors stem from an adult woman who had mild COVID-19 (a few samples of this study predate the infection). Cell type and time point are not known. Both conserved end residues are part of each CDR3. The D gene is left open where the match is weak. Only part of the rows carry a size: once, few, many, or a class if the clone is expanded.

>NA|TRBJ2-3|NA|TRBV6-4
TGTGCCAGCAGTGAAACGGGGACGACAGATACGCAGTATTTT
CASSETGTTDTQYF
>NA|TRBJ1-1|NA|TRBV29-1
TGCAGCGTTATGGGGGGGGACACTGAAGCTTTCTTT
CSVMGGDTEAFF
>NA|TRBJ2-3|few|TRBV7-6
TGTGCCAGCAGCTTCGGGACTCTGGGTGTAGATACGCAGTATTTT
CASSFGTLGVDTQYF
>NA|TRBJ2-3|few|TRBV30
TGTGCCTGGAGTTGGGATACGCAGTATTTT
CAWSWDTQYF
>NA|TRBJ2-3|NA|TRBV19
TGTGCCAGTAGTACCCTGGGGACGGACACAGATACGCAGTATTTT
CASSTLGTDTDTQYF
>TRBD2|TRBJ2-5|few|TRBV12-3/TRBV12-4
TGTGCCAGCAGTTTAGCGCTGGGTAGCGGGGGGGCCGGAGAGACCCAGTACTTC
CASSLALGSGGAGETQYF
>NA|TRBJ2-3|few|TRBV7-8
TGTGCCAGCAGCTTAGAATTCCCCGGGAGCGGCGCAGATACGCAGTATTTT
CASSLEFPGSGADTQYF
>NA|TRBJ2-3|few|TRBV20-1
TGCAGTGCTCCCCACTACACAGATACGCAGTATTTT
CSAPHYTDTQYF
>TRBD2|TRBJ2-7|NA|TRBV6-5
TGTGCCAGCAGTTACTCGAAAGGTCTAGCGGGGGGTAGCTCCTACGAGCAGTACTTC
CASSYSKGLAGGSSYEQYF
>TRBD1|TRBJ1-1|few|TRBV19
TGTGCCAGTAGTATGGCCCGGGACAGGGGGCGAGGCACTGAAGCTTTCTTT
CASSMARDRGRGTEAFF
>NA|TRBJ1-5|NA|TRBV7-9
TGTGCCAGCAGCCTGGATGGGGGGTGGAATCAGCCCCAGCATTTT
CASSLDGGWNQPQHF
>NA|TRBJ1-2|NA|TRBV12-3/TRBV12-4
TGTGCCAGCAGTTTGCGGGGATTCAACTATGGCTACACCTTC
CASSLRGFNYGYTF
>TRBD2|TRBJ2-7|NA|TRBV20-1
TGCAGTGCTAGGGTCCTAGCGGGGGCACAGTACGAGCAGTACTTC
CSARVLAGAQYEQYF
>TRBD2|TRBJ2-3|NA|TRBV20-1
TGCAGTGGCCAGCGGGGGATCACAGATACGCAGTATTTT
CSGQRGITDTQYF
>NA|TRBJ1-1|NA|TRBV4-2
TGTGCCAGCCGAAACTCCCTTGTTGGTGAAGCTTTCTTT
CASRNSLVGEAFF
>NA|TRBJ2-7|NA|TRBV14
TGTGCCAGCAGCCAAGTGAGGGGGGCCTACGAGCAGTACTTC
CASSQVRGAYEQYF
>NA|TRBJ1-4|NA|TRBV27
TGTGCCAGCAGTTTTTGGGGGGGAAGCGAAAAACTGTTTTTT
CASSFWGGSEKLFF
>NA|TRBJ1-2|NA|TRBV29-1
TGCAGCGTTGAACTTAACTATGGCTACACCTTC
CSVELNYGYTF
>TRBD2|TRBJ2-5|NA|TRBV5-8
TGTGCCAGCAGCTTGGGAGGGACTAGCGGGAACCAAGAGACCCAGTACTTC
CASSLGGTSGNQETQYF
>NA|TRBJ1-2|few|TRBV7-2
TGTGCCAGCAGCTTATCTGTCGGAGGCTACACCTTC
CASSLSVGGYTF
>NA|TRBJ2-5|NA|TRBV7-6
TGTGCCAGCAGCTTAAACTTTGCGGGAACGGTGGAGACCCAGTACTTC
CASSLNFAGTVETQYF
>TRBD2|TRBJ2-7|few|TRBV6-1
TGTGCCAGCAGTGTAGCGGGGGCTACCTACGAGCAGTACTTC
CASSVAGATYEQYF
>TRBD2|TRBJ2-2|few|TRBV12-3/TRBV12-4
TGTGCCAGCAGTTTCGGGGGGGGAACCGGGGAGCTGTTTTTT
CASSFGGGTGELFF
>TRBD2|TRBJ2-5|NA|TRBV5-1
TGCGCCAGCAGCTTGGTAGGACTAGCGGGGGGGCAGGAGACCCAGTACTTC
CASSLVGLAGGQETQYF
>NA|TRBJ1-1|few|TRBV4-1
TGCGCCAGCAGCCCCGGCCACCCGGGGGCAGGGAGTACTGAAGCTTTCTTT
CASSPGHPGAGSTEAFF
>NA|TRBJ2-3|many|TRBV4-2
TGTGCCAGCAGCCAAGATCCGCCAGATACGCAGTATTTT
CASSQDPPDTQYF
>NA|TRBJ1-2|few|TRBV4-2
TGTGCCAGCAGCCAAGATATGCCGTCGGGCAGGCGGGATGGCTACACCTTC
CASSQDMPSGRRDGYTF
>NA|TRBJ2-6|NA|TRBV29-1
TGCAGCGTTGGAGCTATTGGGGCCAACGTCCTGACTTTC
CSVGAIGANVLTF